The text below deals with one T cell receptor beta chain. These data come from a study of blood T cell repertoires in COVID-19. Study information: Acute and convalescent COVID-19 specimens originated in the United States, Italy and Spain.

Under the authors' procedure: By means of reference gene primer amplification, nucleated cell counts were estimated. Repertoires were generated with immunoSEQ multiplex PCR, while TCRdb's copy carries only in-frame clones and drops some. Clonal size and the V and J genes are those of that table, whereas D and trimming came from the DNA. The table includes around 190,000 clones, about 85% detected once. The germline CDR1 and CDR2 sequences are SGHKS and YYEKEE (reference sequence). Trimming at V came to 4 bases and at J to 3 bases, leaving 3 bases not matched to a gene. The length of the CDR3 is 13 residues.

This clonotype originated in a woman aged 40 to 50 with COVID-19, enrolled during active disease. This chain connects TRBV5-5 to TRBJ1-1; 7 bases match TRBD1. The sequenced material came from peripheral blood. The CDR3 nucleotides read TGTGCCAGCAGCCGTCAGGGGGACACTGAAGCTTTCTTT. This gives the protein CASSRQGDTEAFF.